These 22 T cell receptor beta chains came from one sample sequenced in a study of T cell changes during pregnancy in multiple sclerosis. Produced via immunoSEQ multiplex PCR; TCRdb's table is partial and in-frame only. The table includes tens of thousands of clones, around 90% detected once. Sample: PBMCs, taken in the first trimester of pregnancy. Receptors were obtained from a female donor in good health, serving as a control in a pregnancy study. Some clones in this sample may be carry-over from other donors' samples.

V gene TRBV27 combines with J gene TRBJ2-7, with 7 positions matching TRBD1. This CDR3 region has 14 residues. Losses at the gene ends were 6 bases for V and 0 bases for J; bases not matched to a gene: 5. CDR1 is MNHEY and CDR2 is SMNVEV in the germline V gene (reference sequence). This CDR3 reads CASRTTGSSYEQYF. The CDR3 DNA follows: TGTGCCAGCAGGACGACAGGGAGCTCCTACGAGCAGTACTTC.

The V and J genes are TRBV5-8 and TRBJ2-5, with D tentatively TRBD2 (5 bases). The CDR3 contains 15 residues. Germline V CDR1 and CDR2: SGHTS, YDEGEE. The V end lost 5 bases, the J end lost 4 bases, and 18 bases lay between the germline ends. The CDR3 protein is CASRTGVVARETQYF. In nucleotides, the CDR3 is TGTGCCAGCAGAACCGGGGTGGTAGCGCGAGAGACCCAGTACTTC.

The chain has TRBV28 and TRBJ1-3; D call uncertain. There are 14 residues in the CDR3. Germline V gives CDR1 MDHEN, CDR2 SYDVKM. Trimming removed 6 bases at V and 0 bases at J, with 9 bases between. CDR3 sequence reads: CASSLEGSGNTIYF. CDR3 DNA sequence: TGTGCCAGCAGCCTCGAGGGCTCTGGAAACACCATATATTTT.

The chain recombines TRBV28 with TRBJ2-5, with D possibly being TRBD2 (5 bases). From germline, CDR1 is MDHEN and CDR2 SYDVKM. The CDR3 runs to 17 residues. Trimming cost V 3 bases and J 4 bases, with 21 bases left between them. The CDR3 is CASSFSETTKNGETQYF. The CDR3 region has the DNA TGTGCCAGCAGTTTCTCCGAGACTACCAAAAACGGAGAGACCCAGTACTTC.

This chain joins TRBV5-1 and TRBJ2-5, with 7 bases matching TRBD1. CDR3 size: 16 residues. Germline assignment: CDR1 SGHRS and CDR2 YFSETQ. Unmatched junction bases numbered 5, after V lost 0 bases and J lost 0 bases. In DNA, the CDR3 is TGCGCCAGCAGCTTGGAAGGGACAGTGTACCAAGAGACCCAGTACTTC. It yields the protein CASSLEGTVYQETQYF. Using reference TRBV5-1 and TRBJ2-5 for the parts outside the CDR3, the full variable domain is KAGVTQTPRYLIKTRGQQVTLSCSPISGHRSVSWYQQTPGQGLQFLFEYFSETQRNKGNFPGRFSGRQFSNSRSEMNVSTLELGDSALYLCASSLEGTVYQETQYFGPGTRLLVL.

The chain has TRBV28 and TRBJ1-1, with 7 bases lining up with TRBD1. The CDR3 is 15 amino acids. V was clipped by 3 bases and J by 1 base; unmatched bases: 5. The germline CDR1 and CDR2 sequences are MDHEN and SYDVKM. The CDR3 sequence is CASSFAGTANTEAFF. The DNA for the CDR3 is TGTGCCAGCAGTTTTGCCGGGACAGCGAACACTGAAGCTTTCTTT.

This clone was observed a single time. CDR3 bases: TGCGCCAGCGGACTTGGAACAGATACGCAGTATTTT. Amino acid sequence: CASGLGTDTQYF. J is TRBJ2-3 and V is TRBV5-1; tentatively, D is TRBD2 (5 bases). Trimming left V 7 bases short and J 3 bases short, with 9 bases between. The CDR3 spans 12 residues. Per the germline V gene, CDR1 is SGHRS and CDR2 is YFSETQ.

This clone was found once. This chain joins TRBV9 and TRBJ2-3, with 7 bases fitting TRBD2. The CDR3 has 16 amino acids. The V and J ends lost 3 bases and 2 bases, in that order; junction bases with no gene match: 9. Germline V gene sequence: CDR1 SGDLS, CDR2 YYNGEE. In nucleotides, the CDR3 is TGTGCCAGCAGCGCAAGCGGGGCGAGCGACACAGATACGCAGTATTTT. Protein: CASSASGASDTDTQYF.

This sequence joins TRBV18 and TRBJ2-7; 9 bases fit TRBD1. The CDR3 sequence is 13 residues long. The trim removed 3 bases at V and 3 bases at J, leaving 0 bases unmatched. Germline-derived CDR1 and CDR2 are KGHSH and LQKENI. CDR3 sequence (DNA): TGTGCCAGCTCACCGACAGGGGGCTACGAGCAGTACTTC. The encoded protein is CASSPTGGYEQYF.

The chain recombines TRBV7-9 with TRBJ2-5, with D possibly TRBD2 on 7 matching bases. The CDR3 runs 19 residues. Between the trimmed V and J ends, which lost 1 base and 7 bases, there was a span of 28 bases. The germline gives CDR1 SEHNR, CDR2 FQNEAQ (reference sequence). DNA for the CDR3: TGTGCCAGCAGCTTAGGGTCCGCGGGGGCCCTGCTAAAAGAGGGGACCCAGTACTTC. Its protein is CASSLGSAGALLKEGTQYF.

The V and J genes are TRBV5-1 and TRBJ1-2; TRBD1 is a possible D gene (5 bases). The germline V gene encodes CDR1 SGHRS and CDR2 YFSETQ. This CDR3 is built from 13 residues. V lost 1 base and J lost 6, with 10 bases in between. CDR3 DNA: TGCGCCAGCAGCTTGCGAGGCAGGGATGGCTACACCTTC. This gives the protein CASSLRGRDGYTF.

This sequence joins TRBV27 and TRBJ1-1; no clear D gene. V lost 4 bases, J lost 0 bases, and 9 bases lay in between. Germline assignment: CDR1 MNHEY and CDR2 SMNVEV (reference sequence). The CDR3 totals 14 residues. CDR3 amino acids: CASSWSGMNTEAFF. DNA for the CDR3: TGTGCCAGCAGTTGGAGCGGCATGAACACTGAAGCTTTCTTT.

The chain carries TRBV7-2 and TRBJ2-3; D uncertain. The CDR3 runs to 17 residues. CDR1 and CDR2 from the germline V gene are SGHTA and FQGNSA. Trimming took 2 bases from V and 6 from J, leaving 21 bases between them. CDR3 loop: CASSLLPHVENTDTQYF. In DNA, the CDR3 is TGTGCCAGCAGCTTATTACCGCATGTGGAGAACACGGATACGCAGTATTTT.

The chain recombines TRBV7-8 with TRBJ2-7, with 7 bases fitting TRBD1. Trimming removed 1 base from V and 4 bases from J; junction bases left unmatched: 13. This CDR3 has 17 amino acids. CDR1 is SGHVS, CDR2 FQNEAQ, per germline. The chain's CDR3 is CASSLVPQGPVGYEQYF. The CDR3, as DNA: TGTGCCAGCAGCTTAGTACCACAGGGGCCGGTGGGGTACGAGCAGTACTTC.

The rearrangement joins TRBV29-1 to TRBJ2-5, with D tentatively TRBD1 (6 bases). The CDR3 is 13 residues long. Germline values: CDR1 SQVTM, CDR2 ANQGSEA. Trimming stripped 3 bases from V and 4 bases from J, with 12 bases between. The CDR3 protein is CSVDKNRAETQYF. The CDR3 DNA reads TGCAGCGTTGACAAGAACAGGGCAGAGACCCAGTACTTC.

The V and J genes are TRBV4-1 and TRBJ1-1, with D maybe TRBD1 (5 bases). CDR1 is MGHRA, CDR2 YSYEKL, per germline. CDR3 length: 14 residues. V lost 0 bases to trimming and J lost 7 bases, with 12 bases between them. The CDR3 region is CASSQDSGQLEAFF. CDR3 DNA sequence: TGCGCCAGCAGCCAAGATTCAGGGCAGCTTGAAGCTTTCTTT.

The rearrangement uses TRBV28 and TRBJ1-3; possibly TRBD1 for D (6 bases). In germline, CDR1 is MDHEN, CDR2 SYDVKM. Deletions cut 7 bases from V and 4 bases from J, with 20 bases between. The CDR3 is 16 residues long. Here the CDR3 reads CASTPGRGRGGNTIYF. The CDR3 region has the DNA TGTGCCAGCACCCCTGGCAGGGGTCGGGGAGGAAACACCATATATTTT.

V is TRBV13 and J is TRBJ2-7; D remains unclear. The CDR3 length is 13 residues. Germline V CDR1 and CDR2: PRHDT, FYEKMQ (reference sequence). Trimming shortened V by 6 bases and J by 6 bases, and 15 bases separated the two germline ends. For the CDR3, the DNA is TGTGCCAGCAGTCCAAGCCCCCGGTCCGAGCAGTACTTC. The encoded protein is CASSPSPRSEQYF.

In this sample, this clone turned up a few times. CDR3 in DNA: TGTGCCAGCACTCCTCCCGGCAGGCATAATTCACCCCTCCACTTT. Protein: CASTPPGRHNSPLHF. This chain uses TRBV7-9 with TRBJ1-6; D is unresolved. This CDR3 spans 15 amino acids. Germline-derived CDR1 and CDR2 are SEHNR and FQNEAQ (reference sequence). V lost 7 bases and J lost 5, with 15 bases in between.

The V call is TRBV7-2, the J call TRBJ2-5; D uncertain. The length of the CDR3 is 15 residues. Trimming cost V 0 bases and J 2 bases, with 10 bases left between them. Germline V gene data show CDR1 as SGHTA and CDR2 as FQGNSA. This CDR3 reads CASSLATSIQETQYF. Written as DNA, the CDR3 is TGTGCCAGCAGCTTAGCCACCAGTATACAAGAGACCCAGTACTTC.

This clone was seen more than once but under ten times. V is TRBV7-8 and J is TRBJ1-2; D is uncertain. This CDR3 spans 12 amino acids. Germline V gives CDR1 SGHVS, CDR2 FQNEAQ. Trimming left V 1 base short and J 7 bases short, with 7 bases between. CDR3 sequence: CASSLGRGGYTF. CDR3 nucleotides: TGTGCCAGCAGCTTAGGGCGAGGTGGCTACACCTTC.

Only one count was recorded for this clone. The chain uses TRBV27 and TRBJ2-7; D remains ambiguous. CDR3 length: 10 residues. Trimming cost V 7 bases and J 4 bases, with 5 bases left between them. The germline V gene has CDR1 MNHEY and CDR2 SMNVEV (reference sequence). CDR3 coding DNA: TGTGCCAGCACCCTTTACGAGCAGTACTTC. Protein product: CASTLYEQYF.